The rows below give T cell receptor beta chains drawn from one sample of a study of blood T cell repertoires in COVID-19. Sequencing was performed with immunoSEQ multiplex PCR; in TCRdb, only in-frame clones are kept and a portion is missing. The sample includes over 200,000 clones, 70% to 90% of them seen just once. The sequenced material came from peripheral blood. Receptors were obtained from an older man with acute or convalescent COVID-19. Each CDR3 is given with its conserved first and last residue.

CASSYSRGGHSPLHF TRBJ1-6 TRBV6-5
CASTRGRQETQYF TRBJ2-5 TRBV7-9
CASSYSGQPPYF TRBJ2-5 TRBV6-5
CAISPGTVTDTQYF TRBJ2-3 TRBV10-3
CARSLEGALGTGGPNYGYTF TRBJ1-2 TRBV5-3
CASSLVGQGRSNQPQHF TRBJ1-5 TRBV7-8
CASTLEGYNEQFF TRBJ2-1 TRBV25-1
CASSPRTGLPGSGANVLTF TRBJ2-6 TRBV5-8
CASSSGLPPDTQYF TRBJ2-3 TRBV18
CASSRARGGQETQYF TRBJ2-5 TRBV7-6
CASSWRDPRFGETQYF TRBJ2-5 TRBV5-1
CASSRDFPIGYTF TRBJ1-2 TRBV6-5
CASSLSGDGNQPQHF TRBJ1-5 TRBV5-1
CASSLFRGTGETQYF TRBJ2-5 TRBV27
CASSLEAARNQPQHF TRBJ1-5 TRBV7-6